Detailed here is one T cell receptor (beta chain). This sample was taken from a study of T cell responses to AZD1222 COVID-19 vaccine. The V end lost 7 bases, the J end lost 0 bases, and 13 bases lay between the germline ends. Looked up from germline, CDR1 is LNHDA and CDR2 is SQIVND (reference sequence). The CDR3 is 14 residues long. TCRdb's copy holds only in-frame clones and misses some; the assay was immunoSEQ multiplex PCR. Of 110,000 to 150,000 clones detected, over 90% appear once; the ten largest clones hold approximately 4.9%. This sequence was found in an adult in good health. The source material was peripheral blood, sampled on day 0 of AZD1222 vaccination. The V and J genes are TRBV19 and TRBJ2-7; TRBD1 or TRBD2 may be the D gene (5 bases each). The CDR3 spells CASTPGPNSYEQYF. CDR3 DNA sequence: TGTGCCAGTACTCCGGGACCCAACTCCTACGAGCAGTACTTC.